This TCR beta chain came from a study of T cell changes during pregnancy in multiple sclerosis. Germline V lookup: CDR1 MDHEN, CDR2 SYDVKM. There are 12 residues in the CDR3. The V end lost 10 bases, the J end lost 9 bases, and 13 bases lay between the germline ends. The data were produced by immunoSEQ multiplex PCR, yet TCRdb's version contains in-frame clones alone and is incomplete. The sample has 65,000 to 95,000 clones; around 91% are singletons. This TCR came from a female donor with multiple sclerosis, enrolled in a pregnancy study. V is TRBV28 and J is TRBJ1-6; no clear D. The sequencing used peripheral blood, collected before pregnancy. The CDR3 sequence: CATAISSSPLHF. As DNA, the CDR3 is TGTGCCACCGCTATCTCGAGTTCACCCCTCCACTTT. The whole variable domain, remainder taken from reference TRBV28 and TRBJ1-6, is DVKVTQSSRYLVKRTGEKVFLECVQDMDHENMFWYRQDPGLGLRLIYFSYDVKMKEKGDIPEGYSVSREKKERFSLILESASTNQTSMYLCATAISSSPLHFGNGTRLTVT.